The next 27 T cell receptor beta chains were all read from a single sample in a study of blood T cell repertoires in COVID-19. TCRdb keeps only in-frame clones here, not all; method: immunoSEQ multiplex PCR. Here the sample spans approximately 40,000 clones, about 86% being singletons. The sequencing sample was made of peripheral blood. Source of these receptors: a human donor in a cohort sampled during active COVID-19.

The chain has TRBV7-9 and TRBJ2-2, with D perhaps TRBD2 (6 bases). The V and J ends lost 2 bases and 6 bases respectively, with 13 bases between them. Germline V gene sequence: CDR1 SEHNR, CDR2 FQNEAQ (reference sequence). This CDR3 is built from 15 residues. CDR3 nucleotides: TGTGCCAGCAGCTTATTCGACGCGGGGTCCGGGGAGCTGTTTTTT. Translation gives CASSLFDAGSGELFF.

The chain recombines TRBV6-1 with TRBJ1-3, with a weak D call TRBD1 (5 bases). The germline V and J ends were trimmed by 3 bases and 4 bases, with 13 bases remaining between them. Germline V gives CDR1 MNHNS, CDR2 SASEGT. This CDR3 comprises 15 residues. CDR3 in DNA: TGTGCCAGCAGTGAGATTGGGGGGTCCGGAAACACCATATATTTT. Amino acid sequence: CASSEIGGSGNTIYF.

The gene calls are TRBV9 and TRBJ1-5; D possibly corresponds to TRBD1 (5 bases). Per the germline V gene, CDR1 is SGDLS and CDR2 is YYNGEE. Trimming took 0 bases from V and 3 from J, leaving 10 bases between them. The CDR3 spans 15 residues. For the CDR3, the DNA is TGTGCCAGCAGCGTAGATTGGGGCATCAATCAGCCCCAGCATTTT. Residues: CASSVDWGINQPQHF.

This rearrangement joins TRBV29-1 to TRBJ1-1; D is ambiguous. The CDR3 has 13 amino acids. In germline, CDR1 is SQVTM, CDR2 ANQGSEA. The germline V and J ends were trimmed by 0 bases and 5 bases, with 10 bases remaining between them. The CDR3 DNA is TGCAGCGTTGAAGACGCCCTGGAGACTGAAGCTTTCTTT. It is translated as CSVEDALETEAFF.

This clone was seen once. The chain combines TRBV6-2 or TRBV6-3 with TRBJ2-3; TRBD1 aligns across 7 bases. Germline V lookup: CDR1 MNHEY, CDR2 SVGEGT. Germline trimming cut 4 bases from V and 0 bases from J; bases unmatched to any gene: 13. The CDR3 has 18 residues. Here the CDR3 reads CASSFLSPPGQSTDTQYF. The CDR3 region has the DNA TGTGCCAGCAGTTTCCTAAGTCCCCCGGGACAGAGCACAGATACGCAGTATTTT.

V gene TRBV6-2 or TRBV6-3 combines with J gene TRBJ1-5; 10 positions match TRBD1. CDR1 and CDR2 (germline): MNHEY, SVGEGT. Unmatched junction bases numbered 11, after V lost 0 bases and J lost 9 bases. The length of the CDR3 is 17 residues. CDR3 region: CASSYSTYRGQGTPQHF. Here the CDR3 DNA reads TGTGCCAGCAGTTACTCGACATATAGGGGACAGGGGACGCCCCAGCATTTT.

CDR3 nucleotides: TGCGCCAGCAGCCAAGATCTGCAGGGGATGGGAGGGGAGCTGTTTTTT. Protein: CASSQDLQGMGGELFF. V usage is TRBV4-3 and J usage is TRBJ2-2; perhaps TRBD1 as D (6 bases). The V end lost 0 bases, the J end lost 8 bases, and 16 bases lay between the germline ends. CDR1 is LGHNA, CDR2 YSLEER, per germline. The CDR3 contains 16 residues.

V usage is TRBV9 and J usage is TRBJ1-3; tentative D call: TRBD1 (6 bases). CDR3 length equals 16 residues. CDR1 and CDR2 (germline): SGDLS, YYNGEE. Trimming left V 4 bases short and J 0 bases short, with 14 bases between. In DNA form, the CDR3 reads TGTGCCAGCAGCTTTGGAACAGGGCACTCTGGAAACACCATATATTTT. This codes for CASSFGTGHSGNTIYF.

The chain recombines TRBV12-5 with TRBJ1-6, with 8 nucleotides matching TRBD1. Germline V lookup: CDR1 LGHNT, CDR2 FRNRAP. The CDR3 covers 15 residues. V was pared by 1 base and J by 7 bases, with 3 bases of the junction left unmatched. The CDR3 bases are TGTGCTAGTGGTTTGGGACAGGGGTCAAATTCACCCCTCCACTTT. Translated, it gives CASGLGQGSNSPLHF. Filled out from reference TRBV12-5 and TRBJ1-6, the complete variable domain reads DARVTQTPRHKVTEMGQEVTMRCQPILGHNTVFWYRQTMMQGLELLAYFRNRAPLDDSGMPKDRFSAEMPDATLATLKIQPSEPRDSAVYFCASGLGQGSNSPLHFGNGTRLTVT.

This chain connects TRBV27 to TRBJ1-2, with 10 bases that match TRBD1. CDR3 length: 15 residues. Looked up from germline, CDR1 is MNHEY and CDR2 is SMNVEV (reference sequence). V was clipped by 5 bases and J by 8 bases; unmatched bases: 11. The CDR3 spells CASSPGDRGSDGYTF. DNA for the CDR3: TGTGCCAGCAGTCCCGGGGACAGGGGTTCCGACGGCTACACCTTC.

CDR3 residues: CASSQASGTGGWETQYF. The CDR3, as DNA: TGTGCCAGCAGCCAAGCATCTGGGACAGGGGGCTGGGAGACCCAGTACTTC. The chain links TRBV3-1 (or the pseudogene TRBV3-2) to TRBJ2-5; TRBD1 agrees at 12 bases. CDR1 is LGHDT and CDR2 is YNNKEL in the germline V gene (reference sequence). V lost 1 base and J lost 5; bases outside the gene matches: 8. The CDR3 length is 17 residues.

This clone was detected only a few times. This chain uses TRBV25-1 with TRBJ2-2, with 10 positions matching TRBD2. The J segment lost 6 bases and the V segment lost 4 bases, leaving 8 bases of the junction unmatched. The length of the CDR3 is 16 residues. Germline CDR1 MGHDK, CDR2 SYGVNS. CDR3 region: CASSAFSGGLPGELFF. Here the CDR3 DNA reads TGTGCCAGCAGTGCCTTTAGCGGGGGGCTCCCCGGGGAGCTGTTTTTT.

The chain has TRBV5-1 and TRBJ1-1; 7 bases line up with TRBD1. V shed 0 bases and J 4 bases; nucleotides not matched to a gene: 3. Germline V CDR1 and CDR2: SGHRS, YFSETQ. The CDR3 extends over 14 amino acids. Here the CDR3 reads CASSLVAGGTEAFF. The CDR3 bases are TGCGCCAGCAGCTTGGTCGCAGGGGGCACTGAAGCTTTCTTT.

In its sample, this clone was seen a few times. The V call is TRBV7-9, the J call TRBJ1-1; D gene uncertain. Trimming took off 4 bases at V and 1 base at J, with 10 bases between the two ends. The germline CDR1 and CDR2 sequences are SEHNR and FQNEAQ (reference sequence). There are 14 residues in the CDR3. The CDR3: CASSSLAGNTEAFF. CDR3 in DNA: TGTGCCAGCAGCTCCCTCGCCGGGAACACTGAAGCTTTCTTT.

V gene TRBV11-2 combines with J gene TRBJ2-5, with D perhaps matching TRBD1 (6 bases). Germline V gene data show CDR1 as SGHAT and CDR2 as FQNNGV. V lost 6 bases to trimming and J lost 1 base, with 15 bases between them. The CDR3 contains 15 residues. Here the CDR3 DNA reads TGTGCCAGCAGTTGGAAACCAGGGGTCCAAGAGACCCAGTACTTC. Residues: CASSWKPGVQETQYF. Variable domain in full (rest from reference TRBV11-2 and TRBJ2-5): EAGVAQSPRYKIIEKRQSVAFWCNPISGHATLYWYQQILGQGPKLLIQFQNNGVVDDSQLPKDRFSAERLKGVDSTLKIQPAKLEDSAVYLCASSWKPGVQETQYFGPGTRLLVL.

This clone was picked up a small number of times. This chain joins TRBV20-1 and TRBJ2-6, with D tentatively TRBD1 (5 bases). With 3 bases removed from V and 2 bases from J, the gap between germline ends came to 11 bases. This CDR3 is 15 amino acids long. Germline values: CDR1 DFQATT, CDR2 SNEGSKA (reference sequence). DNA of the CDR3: TGCAGTGCTAGTGCAGGGTTAACTGGGGCCAACGTCCTGACTTTC. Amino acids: CSASAGLTGANVLTF.

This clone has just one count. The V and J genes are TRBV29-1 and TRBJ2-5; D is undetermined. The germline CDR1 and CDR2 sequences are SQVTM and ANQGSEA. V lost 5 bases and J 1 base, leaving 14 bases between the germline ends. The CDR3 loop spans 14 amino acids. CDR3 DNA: TGCAGCGTTCCTACGGTCCCGGGCCAAGAGACCCAGTACTTC. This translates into CSVPTVPGQETQYF.

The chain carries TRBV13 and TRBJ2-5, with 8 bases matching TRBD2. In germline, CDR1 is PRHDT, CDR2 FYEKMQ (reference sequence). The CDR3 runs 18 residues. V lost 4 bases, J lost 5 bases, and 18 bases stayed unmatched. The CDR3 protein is CASSSTGLSGDLGETQYF. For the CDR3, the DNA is TGTGCCAGCAGCTCGACAGGCCTTAGCGGGGACTTGGGGGAGACCCAGTACTTC. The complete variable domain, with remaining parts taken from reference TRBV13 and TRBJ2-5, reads AAGVIQSPRHLIKEKRETATLKCYPIPRHDTVYWYQQGPGQDPQFLISFYEKMQSDKGSIPDRFSAQQFSDYHSELNMSSLELGDSALYFCASSSTGLSGDLGETQYFGPGTRLLVL.

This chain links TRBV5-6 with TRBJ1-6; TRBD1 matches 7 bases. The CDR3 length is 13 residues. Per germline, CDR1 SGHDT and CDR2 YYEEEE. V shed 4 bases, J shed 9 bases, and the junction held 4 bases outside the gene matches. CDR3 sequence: CASSRGQGSPLHF. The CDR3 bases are TGTGCCAGCAGCAGGGGGCAAGGTTCACCCCTCCACTTT.

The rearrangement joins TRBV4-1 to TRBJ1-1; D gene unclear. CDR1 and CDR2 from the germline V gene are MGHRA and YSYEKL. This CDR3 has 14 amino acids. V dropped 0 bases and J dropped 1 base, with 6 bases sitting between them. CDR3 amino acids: CASSQDNWNTEAFF. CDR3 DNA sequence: TGCGCCAGCAGCCAAGATAATTGGAACACTGAAGCTTTCTTT.

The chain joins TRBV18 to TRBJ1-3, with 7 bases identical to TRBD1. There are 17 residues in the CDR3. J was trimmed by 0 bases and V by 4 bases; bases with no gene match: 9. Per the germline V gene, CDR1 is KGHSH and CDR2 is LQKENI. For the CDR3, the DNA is TGTGCCAGCTCACAAGAACAGGGGACAAGCTCTGGAAACACCATATATTTT. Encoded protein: CASSQEQGTSSGNTIYF.

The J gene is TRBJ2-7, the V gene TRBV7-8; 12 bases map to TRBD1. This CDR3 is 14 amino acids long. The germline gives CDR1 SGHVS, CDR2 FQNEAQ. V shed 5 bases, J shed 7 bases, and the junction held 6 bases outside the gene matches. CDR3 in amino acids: CASSPRDRGREQYV. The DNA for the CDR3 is TGTGCCAGCAGCCCACGGGACAGGGGGCGTGAGCAGTACGTC.

CDR3 DNA: TGTGCCAGCAGCTTAATAAGGGGGCGTAAAAATGAGCAGTTCTTC. This codes for CASSLIRGRKNEQFF. This rearrangement joins TRBV7-2 to TRBJ2-1; 7 positions agree with TRBD1. V gave up 2 bases and J gave up 7 bases; unmatched junction bases: 8. The CDR3 sequence is 15 residues long. Germline CDR1 is SGHTA and CDR2 is FQGNSA.

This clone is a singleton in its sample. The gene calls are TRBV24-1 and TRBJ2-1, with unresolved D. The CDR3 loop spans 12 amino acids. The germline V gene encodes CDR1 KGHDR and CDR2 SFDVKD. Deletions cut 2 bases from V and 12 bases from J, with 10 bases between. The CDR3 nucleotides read TGTGCCACCAGTGATTCCCCAATCGGGCAGTTCTTC. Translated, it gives CATSDSPIGQFF.

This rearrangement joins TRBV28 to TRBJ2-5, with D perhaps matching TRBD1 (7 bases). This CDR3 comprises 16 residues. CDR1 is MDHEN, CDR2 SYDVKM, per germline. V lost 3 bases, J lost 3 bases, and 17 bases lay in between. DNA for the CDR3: TGTGCCAGCAGTTTCCCCGGGGGACAGAAAAAAGAGACCCAGTACTTC. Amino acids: CASSFPGGQKKETQYF.

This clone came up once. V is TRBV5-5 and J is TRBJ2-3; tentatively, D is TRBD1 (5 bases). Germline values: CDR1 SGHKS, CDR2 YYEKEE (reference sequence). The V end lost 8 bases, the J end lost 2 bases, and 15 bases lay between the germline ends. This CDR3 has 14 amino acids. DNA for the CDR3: TGTGCCAGTAGGAGAGACAGTATCACAGATACGCAGTATTTT. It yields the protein CASRRDSITDTQYF.

The chain's CDR3 is CASSLSRGTYEQYV. The CDR3 DNA reads TGTGCCAGCAGTTTATCTAGAGGGACCTACGAGCAGTACGTC. The chain couples TRBV28 to TRBJ2-7; weak D call: TRBD2 (5 bases). The CDR3 spans 14 residues. V shed 1 base and J shed 2 bases, with 9 bases lying between them. CDR1 MDHEN and CDR2 SYDVKM come from the germline V gene.